This TCR beta chain was profiled in a study of beta chain features in type 1 diabetes. Whole-study context: There was similarity between patients and healthy donors in age, gender and cell yields. Broader study findings: Shorter templates may be favored by PCR, equally so in patients and controls. Moderately but significantly shorter TCRB CDR3s were found in Type 1 diabetes patients in all four CD4+ subsets. Within the patient group, naive, central memory and Treg TCRB repertoires appeared more similar to each other than within healthy donors.

This clone turned up a few times. Antigen unknown. Expressed TCRB transcripts were sequenced after all isolated RNA was converted to cDNA. Profiled with immunoSEQ multiplex PCR; TCRdb holds only in-frame clones, not every one. The table records about 160,000 clones, approximately 8% of them present only once. This clonotype was sampled from a woman aged 40 to 50 with type 1 diabetes. The sequenced sample consisted of central memory CD4+ T cells from blood.

The CDR3 DNA sequence: TGTGCCATCAGTGAGTCGCCCTCGGGCCAGGGTAACAATGAGCAGTTCTTC. It encodes CAISESPSGQGNNEQFF. V is TRBV10-3 and J is TRBJ2-1; perhaps TRBD1 as D (5 bases). CDR3 length: 17 residues. The V end lost 0 bases, the J end lost 5 bases, and 17 bases lay between the germline ends. Per the germline V gene, CDR1 is ENHRY and CDR2 is SYGVKD.